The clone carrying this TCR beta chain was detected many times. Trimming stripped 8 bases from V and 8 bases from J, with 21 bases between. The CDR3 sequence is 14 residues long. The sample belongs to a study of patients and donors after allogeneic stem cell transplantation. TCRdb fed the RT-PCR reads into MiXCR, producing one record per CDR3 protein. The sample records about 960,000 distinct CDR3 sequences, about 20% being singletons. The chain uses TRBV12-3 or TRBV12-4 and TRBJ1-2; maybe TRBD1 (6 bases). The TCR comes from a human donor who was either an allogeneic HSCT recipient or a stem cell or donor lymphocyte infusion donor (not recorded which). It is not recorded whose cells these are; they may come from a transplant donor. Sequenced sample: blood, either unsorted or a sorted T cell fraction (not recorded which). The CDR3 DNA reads TGTGCCAGCCCACCCCAGCCGGGGGCACGGGGCTACACCTTC. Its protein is CASPPQPGARGYTF.